This T cell receptor beta chain was identified during a study of T cell repertoires in ileal Crohn's disease. General study points: Clonality above 26.8% at surgery always came with endoscopic recurrence. Endoscopy was done a median about seven months after surgery.

As for time point: neoterminal ileum biopsy at postoperative endoscopy, about 6 months after surgery. Sequencing used immunoSEQ multiplex PCR; TCRdb keeps in-frame clones, though not all of them. The repertoire consists of about 13,000 clones, with about three quarters occurring once and the leading ten covering roughly 4.8%. J lost 4 bases, V lost 4 bases, and 4 bases had no gene match. The CDR3 sequence is 14 residues long. Germline CDR1 and CDR2: SGDLS and YYNGEE. This clone is a singleton in its sample. The antigen is not known. The receptor's source is an adult with Crohn's disease. The chain links TRBV9 to TRBJ1-4, with 7 bases that match TRBD1. Sequences were obtained from ileal tissue. The CDR3 region has the DNA TGTGCCAGCAGCATGGGACAGATTAATGAAAAACTGTTTTTT. Encoded protein: CASSMGQINEKLFF.